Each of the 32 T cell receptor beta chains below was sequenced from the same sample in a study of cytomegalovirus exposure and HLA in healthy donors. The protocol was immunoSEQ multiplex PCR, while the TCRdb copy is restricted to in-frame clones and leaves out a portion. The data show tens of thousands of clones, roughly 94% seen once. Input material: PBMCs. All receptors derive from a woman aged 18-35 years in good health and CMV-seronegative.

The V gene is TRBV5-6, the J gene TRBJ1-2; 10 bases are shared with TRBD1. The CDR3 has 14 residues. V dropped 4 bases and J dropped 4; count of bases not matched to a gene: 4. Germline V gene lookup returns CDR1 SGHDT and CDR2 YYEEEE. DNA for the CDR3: TGTGCCAGCAGCCCAGGACAGGGGGTCTATGGCTACACCTTC. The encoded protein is CASSPGQGVYGYTF.

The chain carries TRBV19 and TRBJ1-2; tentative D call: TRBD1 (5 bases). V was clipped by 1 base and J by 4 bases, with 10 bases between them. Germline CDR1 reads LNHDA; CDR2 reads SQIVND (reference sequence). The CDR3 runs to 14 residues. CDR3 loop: CASSIVEGTYGYTF. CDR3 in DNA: TGTGCCAGTAGTATAGTGGAGGGGACCTATGGCTACACCTTC.

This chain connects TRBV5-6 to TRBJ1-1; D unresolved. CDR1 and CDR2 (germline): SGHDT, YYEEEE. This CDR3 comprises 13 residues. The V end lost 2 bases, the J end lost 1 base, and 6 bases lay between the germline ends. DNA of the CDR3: TGTGCCAGCAGCTTTGGGAGGAACACTGAAGCTTTCTTT. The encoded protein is CASSFGRNTEAFF. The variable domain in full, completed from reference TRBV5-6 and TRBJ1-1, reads DAGVTQSPTHLIKTRGQQVTLRCSPKSGHDTVSWYQQALGQGPQFIFQYYEEEERQRGNFPDRFSGHQFPNYSSELNVNALLLGDSALYLCASSFGRNTEAFFGQGTRLTVV.

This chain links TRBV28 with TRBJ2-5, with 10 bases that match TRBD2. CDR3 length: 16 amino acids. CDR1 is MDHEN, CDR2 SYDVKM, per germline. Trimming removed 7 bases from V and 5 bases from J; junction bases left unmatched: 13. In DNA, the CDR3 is TGTGCCAGCACCCGAGGTCAAGCGGGGGGGAGGGAGACCCAGTACTTC. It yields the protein CASTRGQAGGRETQYF. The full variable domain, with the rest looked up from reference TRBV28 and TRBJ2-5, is DVKVTQSSRYLVKRTGEKVFLECVQDMDHENMFWYRQDPGLGLRLIYFSYDVKMKEKGDIPEGYSVSREKKERFSLILESASTNQTSMYLCASTRGQAGGRETQYFGPGTRLLVL.

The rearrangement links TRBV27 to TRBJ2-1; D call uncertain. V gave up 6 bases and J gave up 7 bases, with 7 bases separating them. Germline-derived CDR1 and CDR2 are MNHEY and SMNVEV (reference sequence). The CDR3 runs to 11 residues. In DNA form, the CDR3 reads TGTGCCAGCAGCGCCGGGAATGAGCAGTTCTTC. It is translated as CASSAGNEQFF.

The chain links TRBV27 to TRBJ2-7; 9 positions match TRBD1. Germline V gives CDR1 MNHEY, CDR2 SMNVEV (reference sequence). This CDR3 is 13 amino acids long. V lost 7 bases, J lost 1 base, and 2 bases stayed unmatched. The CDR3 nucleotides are TGTGCCAGCAAGGACAGGGGTTCCTACGAGCAGTACTTC. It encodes CASKDRGSYEQYF.

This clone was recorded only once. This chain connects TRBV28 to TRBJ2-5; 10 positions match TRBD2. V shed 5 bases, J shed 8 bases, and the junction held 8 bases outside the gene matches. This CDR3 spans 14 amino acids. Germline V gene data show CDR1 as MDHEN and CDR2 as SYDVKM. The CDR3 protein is CASSVTSGVLTQYF. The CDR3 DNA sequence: TGTGCCAGCAGTGTCACTAGCGGGGTTCTTACCCAGTACTTC. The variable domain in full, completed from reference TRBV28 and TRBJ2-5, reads DVKVTQSSRYLVKRTGEKVFLECVQDMDHENMFWYRQDPGLGLRLIYFSYDVKMKEKGDIPEGYSVSREKKERFSLILESASTNQTSMYLCASSVTSGVLTQYFGPGTRLLVL.

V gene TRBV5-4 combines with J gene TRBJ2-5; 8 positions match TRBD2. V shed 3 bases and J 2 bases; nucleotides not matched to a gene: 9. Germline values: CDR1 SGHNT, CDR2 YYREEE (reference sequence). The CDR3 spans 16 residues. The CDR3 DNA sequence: TGTGCCAGCAGCTCGGGAGGGGCAGACGCTCAAGAGACCCAGTACTTC. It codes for CASSSGGADAQETQYF.

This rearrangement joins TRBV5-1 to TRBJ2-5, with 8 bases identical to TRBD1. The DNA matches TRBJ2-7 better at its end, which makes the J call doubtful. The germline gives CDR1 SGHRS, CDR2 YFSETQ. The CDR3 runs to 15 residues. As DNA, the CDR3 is TGCGCCAGCAGCCGATTGACAGGGGACCCCTACGAGCAGTACTTC. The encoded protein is CASSRLTGDPYEQYF.

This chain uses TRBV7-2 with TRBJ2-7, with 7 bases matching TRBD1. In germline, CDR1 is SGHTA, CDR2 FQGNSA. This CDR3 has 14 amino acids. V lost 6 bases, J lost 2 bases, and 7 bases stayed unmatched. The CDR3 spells CASRSLTGAYEQYF. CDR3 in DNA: TGTGCCAGCAGGTCTCTAACAGGGGCCTACGAGCAGTACTTC.

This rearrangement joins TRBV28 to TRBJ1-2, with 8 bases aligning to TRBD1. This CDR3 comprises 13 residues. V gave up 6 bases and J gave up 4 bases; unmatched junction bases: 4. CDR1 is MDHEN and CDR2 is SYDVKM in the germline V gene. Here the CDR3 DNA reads TGTGCCAGCAGCTCGGACAGGGTCTATGGCTACACCTTC. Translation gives CASSSDRVYGYTF.

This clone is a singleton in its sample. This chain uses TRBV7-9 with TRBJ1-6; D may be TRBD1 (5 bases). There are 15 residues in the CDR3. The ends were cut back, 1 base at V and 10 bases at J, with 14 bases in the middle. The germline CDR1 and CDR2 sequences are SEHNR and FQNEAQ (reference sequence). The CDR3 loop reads CASSLVQGPYSPLHF. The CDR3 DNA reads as TGTGCCAGCAGCTTAGTTCAGGGTCCATACTCACCCCTCCACTTT.

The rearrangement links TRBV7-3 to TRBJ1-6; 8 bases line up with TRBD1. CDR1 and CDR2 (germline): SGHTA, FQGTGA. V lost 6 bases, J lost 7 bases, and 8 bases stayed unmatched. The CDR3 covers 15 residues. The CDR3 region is CASRDQTGVNSPLHF. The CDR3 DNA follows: TGTGCCAGCAGGGACCAGACAGGGGTGAATTCACCCCTCCACTTT.

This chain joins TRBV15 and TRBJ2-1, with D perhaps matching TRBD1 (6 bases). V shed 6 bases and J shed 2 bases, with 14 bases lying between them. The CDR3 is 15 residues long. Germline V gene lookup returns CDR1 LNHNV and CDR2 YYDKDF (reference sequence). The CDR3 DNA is TGTGCCACCAGAGCCGACAGGATCCCCTACAATGAGCAGTTCTTC. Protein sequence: CATRADRIPYNEQFF.

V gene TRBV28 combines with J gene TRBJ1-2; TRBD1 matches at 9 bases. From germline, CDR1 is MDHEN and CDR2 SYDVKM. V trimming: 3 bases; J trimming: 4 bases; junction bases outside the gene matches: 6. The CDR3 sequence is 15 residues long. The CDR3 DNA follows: TGTGCCAGCAGTTTGGGGACAGGGATACTCTATGGCTACACCTTC. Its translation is CASSLGTGILYGYTF.

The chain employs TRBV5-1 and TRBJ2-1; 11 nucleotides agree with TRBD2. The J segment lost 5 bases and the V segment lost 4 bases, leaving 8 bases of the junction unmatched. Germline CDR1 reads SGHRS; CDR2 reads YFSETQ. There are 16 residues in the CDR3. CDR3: CASSPKLAGDHNEQFF. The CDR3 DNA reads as TGCGCCAGCAGCCCAAAACTAGCGGGAGACCACAATGAGCAGTTCTTC.

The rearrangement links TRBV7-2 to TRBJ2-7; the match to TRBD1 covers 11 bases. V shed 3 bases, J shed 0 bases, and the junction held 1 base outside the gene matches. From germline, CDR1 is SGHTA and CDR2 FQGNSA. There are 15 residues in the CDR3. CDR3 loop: CASSFGTGGSYEQYF. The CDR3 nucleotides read TGTGCCAGCAGCTTTGGGACAGGGGGCTCCTACGAGCAGTACTTC.

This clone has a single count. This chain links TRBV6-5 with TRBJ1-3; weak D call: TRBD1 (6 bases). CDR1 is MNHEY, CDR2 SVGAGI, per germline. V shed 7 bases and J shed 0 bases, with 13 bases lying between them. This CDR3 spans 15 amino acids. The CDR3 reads CASTLDRSSGNTIYF. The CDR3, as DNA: TGTGCCAGCACTCTTGACAGGAGCTCTGGAAACACCATATATTTT.

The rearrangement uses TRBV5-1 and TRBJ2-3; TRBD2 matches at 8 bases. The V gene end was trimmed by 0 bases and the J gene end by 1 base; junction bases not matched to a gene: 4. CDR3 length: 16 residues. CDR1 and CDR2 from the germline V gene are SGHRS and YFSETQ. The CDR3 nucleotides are TGCGCCAGCAGCTTGGTCCCAGCGGGGGGCACAGATACGCAGTATTTT. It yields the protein CASSLVPAGGTDTQYF.

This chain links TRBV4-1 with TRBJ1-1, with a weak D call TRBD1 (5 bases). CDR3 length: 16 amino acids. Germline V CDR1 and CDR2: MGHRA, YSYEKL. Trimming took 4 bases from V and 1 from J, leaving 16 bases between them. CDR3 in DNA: TGCGCCAGCAGCCCCCAAACAGGACACTGGAACACTGAAGCTTTCTTT. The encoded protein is CASSPQTGHWNTEAFF.

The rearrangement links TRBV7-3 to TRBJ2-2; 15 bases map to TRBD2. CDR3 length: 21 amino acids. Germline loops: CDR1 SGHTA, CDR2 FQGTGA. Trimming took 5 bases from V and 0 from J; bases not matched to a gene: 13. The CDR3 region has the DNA TGTGCCAGCAGCGGGACTAGCGGGGGGAGACCTCCTCCGACGAACACCGGGGAGCTGTTTTTT. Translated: CASSGTSGGRPPPTNTGELFF.

CDR3 coding DNA: TGTGCCAGCAGCTTGGGACTAGCGGGGGTTGTCGCTGTAAATGAGCAGTTCTTC. Encoded protein: CASSLGLAGVVAVNEQFF. The chain recombines TRBV5-6 with TRBJ2-1, with TRBD2 identical over 12 bases. Germline V gene data show CDR1 as SGHDT and CDR2 as YYEEEE. The trim removed 0 bases at V and 7 bases at J, leaving 11 bases unmatched. The CDR3 covers 18 residues.

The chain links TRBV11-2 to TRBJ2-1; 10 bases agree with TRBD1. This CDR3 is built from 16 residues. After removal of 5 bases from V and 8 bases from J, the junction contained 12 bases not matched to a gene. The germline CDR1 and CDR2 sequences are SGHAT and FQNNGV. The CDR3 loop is CASSKQTGGLIDEQFF. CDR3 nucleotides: TGTGCCAGCAGCAAACAGACAGGGGGCCTTATAGATGAGCAGTTCTTC.

The CDR3 reads CASSGTGYNEQFF. The CDR3 bases are TGTGCCAGCAGCGGGACAGGGTACAATGAGCAGTTCTTC. The gene calls are TRBV5-4 and TRBJ2-1; 9 bases are a match to TRBD1. The ends lost 4 bases at V and 4 bases at J; junction bases unmatched: 0. Per the germline V gene, CDR1 is SGHNT and CDR2 is YYREEE (reference sequence). This CDR3 has 13 residues.

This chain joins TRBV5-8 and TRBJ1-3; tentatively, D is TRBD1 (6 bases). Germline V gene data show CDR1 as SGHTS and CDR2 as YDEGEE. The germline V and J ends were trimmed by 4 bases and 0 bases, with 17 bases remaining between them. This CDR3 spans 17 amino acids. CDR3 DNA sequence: TGTGCCAGCAGCCGGGGGGCAGGAGGACACTCTGGAAACACCATATATTTT. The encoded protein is CASSRGAGGHSGNTIYF.

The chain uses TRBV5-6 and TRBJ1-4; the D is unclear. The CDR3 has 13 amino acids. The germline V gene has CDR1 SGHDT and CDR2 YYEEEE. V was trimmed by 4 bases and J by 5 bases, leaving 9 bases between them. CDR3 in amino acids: CASSRSINEKLFF. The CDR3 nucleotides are TGTGCCAGCAGCCGGTCCATAAATGAAAAACTGTTTTTT.

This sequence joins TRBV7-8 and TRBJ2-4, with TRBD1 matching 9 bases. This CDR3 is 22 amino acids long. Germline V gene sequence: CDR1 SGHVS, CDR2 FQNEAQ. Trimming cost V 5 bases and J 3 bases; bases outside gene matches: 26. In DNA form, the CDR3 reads TGTGCCAGCAGCATAATGGACAGGGGAACCCCTAGGGGAACCTCTCTCAAAAACATTCAGTACTTC. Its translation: CASSIMDRGTPRGTSLKNIQYF.

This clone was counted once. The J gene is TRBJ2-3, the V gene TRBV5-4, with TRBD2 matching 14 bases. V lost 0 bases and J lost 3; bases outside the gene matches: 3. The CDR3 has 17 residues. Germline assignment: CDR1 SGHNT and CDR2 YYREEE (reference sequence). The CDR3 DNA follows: TGTGCCAGCAGCTTGGGACTAGCGGGGGGGGCAACAGATACGCAGTATTTT. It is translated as CASSLGLAGGATDTQYF.

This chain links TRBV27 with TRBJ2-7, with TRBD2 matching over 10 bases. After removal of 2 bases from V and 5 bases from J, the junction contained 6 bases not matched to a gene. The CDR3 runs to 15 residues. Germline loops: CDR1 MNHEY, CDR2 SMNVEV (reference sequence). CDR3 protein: CASSLSLAGENEQYF. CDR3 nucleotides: TGTGCCAGCAGTTTAAGTCTAGCGGGGGAGAACGAGCAGTACTTC.

The CDR3 protein is CSVELPVSYEQYF. The CDR3 DNA reads as TGCAGCGTTGAGCTACCGGTATCCTACGAGCAGTACTTC. The chain carries TRBV29-1 and TRBJ2-7; no definite D call. Trimming left V 3 bases short and J 1 base short, with 10 bases between. Germline CDR1 is SQVTM and CDR2 is ANQGSEA. The CDR3 spans 13 residues.

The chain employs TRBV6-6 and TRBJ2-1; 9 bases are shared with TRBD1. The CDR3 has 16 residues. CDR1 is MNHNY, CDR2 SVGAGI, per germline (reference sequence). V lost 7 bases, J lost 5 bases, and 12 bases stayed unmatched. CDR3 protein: CASTRRGDRANNEQFF. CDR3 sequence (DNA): TGTGCCAGCACCCGCCGGGGGGACAGGGCCAACAATGAGCAGTTCTTC.

In DNA, the CDR3 is TGTGCCTGGAATCCCGGGACAGGGAACGGCTACACCTTC. Translation gives CAWNPGTGNGYTF. This sequence joins TRBV30 and TRBJ1-2; 9 positions match TRBD1. The CDR3 contains 13 residues. Germline lookup yields CDR1 GTSNPN and CDR2 SVGIG (reference sequence). The V and J ends lost 4 bases and 8 bases, in that order; junction bases with no gene match: 8.